These 6 T cell receptor beta chains originate from one sample sequenced in a study of a mutant IDH1 vaccine in newly diagnosed glioma. The time point: week 11, during vaccination. Doses of 300 ug of mutant IDH1 20-mer peptide were given with topical imiquimod. Antigens of these TCRs are unknown. The method was immunoSEQ multiplex PCR; TCRdb's version includes in-frame clones alone and lacks a portion of them. Here the sample spans around 100,000 clones, about nine tenths being singletons. The sequences come from PBMCs, collected from a glioma patient whose treatment included an IDH1 peptide vaccine. The receptors here all came from a woman aged 50 to 60 with glioma.

The V and J genes are TRBV6-6 and TRBJ1-6, with D tentatively TRBD1 (5 bases). Trimming took 6 bases from V and 0 from J, leaving 12 bases between them. This CDR3 region has 16 residues. The germline CDR1 and CDR2 sequences are MNHNY and SVGAGI (reference sequence). Written as DNA, the CDR3 is TGTGCCAGCAGGACAGTTCCTAGCTCCTATAATTCACCCCTCCACTTT. Its translation is CASRTVPSSYNSPLHF.

The V and J genes are TRBV5-1 and TRBJ2-1, with 8 nucleotides matching TRBD2. Germline loops: CDR1 SGHRS, CDR2 YFSETQ. After removal of 4 bases from V and 0 bases from J, the junction contained 3 bases not matched to a gene. The CDR3 has 15 amino acids. The CDR3 DNA reads TGCGCCAGCAGCAGCGGGAGTAGCTCCTACAATGAGCAGTTCTTC. Protein: CASSSGSSSYNEQFF.

The CDR3 bases are TGTGCCAGCGTAACAGGGTCTGGAAACACCATATATTTT. Translating it yields CASVTGSGNTIYF. The chain links TRBV28 to TRBJ1-3; a possible D gene is TRBD1 (6 bases). The CDR3 has 13 amino acids. CDR1 is MDHEN and CDR2 is SYDVKM in the germline V gene. Trimming left V 8 bases short and J 1 base short, with 9 bases between.

This chain joins TRBV7-9 and TRBJ1-1; TRBD1 matches 7 bases. The CDR3 has 12 amino acids. V was pared by 5 bases and J by 10 bases, with 7 bases of the junction left unmatched. CDR1 and CDR2 (germline): SEHNR, FQNEAQ (reference sequence). CDR3: CASSPKGAGAFF. CDR3 DNA: TGTGCCAGCAGCCCTAAGGGGGCTGGAGCTTTCTTT.

The CDR3 spells CASSQGQGNEKLFF. In DNA, the CDR3 is TGTGCCAGCAGCCAGGGACAGGGAAATGAAAAACTGTTTTTT. This chain connects TRBV7-6 to TRBJ1-4; 9 bases map to TRBD1. The CDR3 has 14 amino acids. Germline CDR1 reads SGHVS; CDR2 reads FNYEAQ. V lost 5 bases, J lost 5 bases, and 3 bases stayed unmatched.

V and J are TRBV7-3 and TRBJ2-5, with a weak D call TRBD1 (5 bases). The germline V gene has CDR1 SGHTA and CDR2 FQGTGA. Trimming removed 2 bases at V and 7 bases at J, with 14 bases between. The CDR3 runs 14 residues. The CDR3 bases are TGTGCCAGCAGCTTATTAGGGGATGTAGGGACCCAGTACTTC. This sequence encodes CASSLLGDVGTQYF.